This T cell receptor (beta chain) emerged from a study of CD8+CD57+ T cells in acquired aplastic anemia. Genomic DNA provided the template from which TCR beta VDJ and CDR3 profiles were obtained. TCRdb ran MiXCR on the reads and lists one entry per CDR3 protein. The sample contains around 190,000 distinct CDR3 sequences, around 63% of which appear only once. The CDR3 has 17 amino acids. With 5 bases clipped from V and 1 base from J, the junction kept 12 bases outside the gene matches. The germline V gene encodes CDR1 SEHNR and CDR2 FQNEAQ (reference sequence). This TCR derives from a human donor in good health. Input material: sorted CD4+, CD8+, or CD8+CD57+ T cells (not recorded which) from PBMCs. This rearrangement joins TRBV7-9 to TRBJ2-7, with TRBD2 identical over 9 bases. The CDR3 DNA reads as TGTGCCAGCAGCCCATTTGGCGGGAGGGCCGGGTCCTACGAGCAGTACTTC. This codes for CASSPFGGRAGSYEQYF.